The sample holds many counts of the clone carrying this TCR beta chain. Its antigen is unknown. Separate cDNA molecules each had unique molecular identifiers attached to them. TCRdb redid the calling of the 5' RACE reads with MiXCR, one entry per CDR3 protein. This sample yields 100,000 to 130,000 distinct CDR3 sequences, of which about 12% are seen a single time; around 3% belongs to the top ten. The data originate from a study of early T cells in non-severe SARS-CoV-2 infection. Study details: Sequenced bulk RNA came from whole blood that was unsorted, and chains were unpaired.

V was cut by 2 bases and J by 4 bases, with 6 bases left in between. CDR1 LGHDT and CDR2 YNNKEL come from the germline V gene (reference sequence). The CDR3 is 13 residues long. The study's findings and limits: VDJdb matching favored anti-spike CD8 responses, missing private and CD4 specificities.

The J gene is TRBJ1-5, the V gene TRBV3-1; D is undetermined. The sequence was collected from an adult who was a healthcare worker with PCR-confirmed SARS-CoV-2 infection or an uninfected control (not recorded which). Sequenced: whole blood. The CDR3 nucleotides are TGTGCCAGCAGCCAAAATGGTAATCAGCCCCAGCATTTT. Its translation is CASSQNGNQPQHF. Full variable domain (outside the CDR3, taken from reference TRBV3-1 and TRBJ1-5): DTAVSQTPKYLVTQMGNDKSIKCEQNLGHDTMYWYKQDSKKFLKIMFSYNNKELIINETVPNRFSPKSPDKAHLNLHINSLELGDSAVYFCASSQNGNQPQHFGDGTRLSIL.